One and the same sample provided the 13 T cell receptor beta chains below, sequenced in a study of long-term antiretroviral therapy in people with HIV. An immunoSEQ assay, version v3.0, was performed at survey level. Using immunoSEQ multiplex PCR, the repertoire was profiled, and TCRdb retains in-frame clones only, with some absent. The sample has approximately 31,000 clones, roughly 97% seen once. The source material was unsorted PBMCs, sampled 6.9 years after starting antiretroviral therapy. These receptors were taken from a man aged 25-45 years with HIV.

The CDR3 protein is CASSPGRNEQFF. As DNA, the CDR3 is TGTGCCAGCAGCCCCGGACGCAATGAGCAGTTCTTC. V is TRBV5-4 and J is TRBJ2-1; no clear D gene. The ends were cut back, 4 bases at V and 6 bases at J, with 8 bases in the middle. The CDR3 sequence is 12 residues long. Germline CDR1 reads SGHNT; CDR2 reads YYREEE (reference sequence). Drawing the rest from reference TRBV5-4 and TRBJ2-1, the complete variable domain is ETGVTQSPTHLIKTRGQQVTLRCSSQSGHNTVSWYQQALGQGPQFIFQYYREEENGRGNFPPRFSGLQFPNYSSELNVNALELDDSALYLCASSPGRNEQFFGPGTRLTVL.

This clone was detected only once. This chain joins TRBV7-8 and TRBJ1-4; D remains unclear. Trimming stripped 4 bases from V and 7 bases from J, with 16 bases between. Germline CDR1 is SGHVS and CDR2 is FQNEAQ. CDR3 length equals 15 residues. CDR3 residues: CASSSPPRFGEKLFF. CDR3 DNA sequence: TGTGCCAGCAGCTCCCCCCCACGTTTTGGTGAAAAACTGTTTTTT.

This chain joins TRBV5-1 and TRBJ2-1, with D possibly matching TRBD1 (5 bases). CDR3 length: 13 amino acids. V gave up 4 bases and J gave up 4 bases, with 9 bases separating them. CDR1 SGHRS and CDR2 YFSETQ come from the germline V gene. Here the CDR3 reads CASSQPGYNEQFF. The CDR3 nucleotides are TGCGCCAGCAGCCAACCAGGGTACAATGAGCAGTTCTTC.

The chain is built from TRBV4-1 and TRBJ2-7; no definite D call. Looked up from germline, CDR1 is MGHRA and CDR2 is YSYEKL. The CDR3 has 13 amino acids. The ends were cut back, 0 bases at V and 7 bases at J, with 10 bases in the middle. The CDR3 coding sequence is TGCGCCAGCAGCCAAGAGGGTTCGAGAGAGCAGTACTTC. Translation gives CASSQEGSREQYF.

The rearrangement uses TRBV5-4 and TRBJ2-3; D not resolved. Trimming shortened V by 1 base and J by 0 bases, and 6 bases separated the two germline ends. CDR1 is SGHNT and CDR2 is YYREEE in the germline V gene (reference sequence). This CDR3 spans 14 amino acids. CDR3 protein: CASSLTASTDTQYF. The CDR3 DNA reads TGTGCCAGCAGCTTGACCGCGAGCACAGATACGCAGTATTTT.

This sequence joins TRBV5-6 and TRBJ2-6; tentative D call: TRBD2 (5 bases). V was cut by 2 bases and J by 2 bases, with 8 bases left in between. Germline loops: CDR1 SGHDT, CDR2 YYEEEE. The CDR3 totals 15 residues. The CDR3 DNA sequence: TGTGCCAGCAGCTTTGCCGGGACTGGGGCCAACGTCCTGACTTTC. Protein: CASSFAGTGANVLTF.

The chain carries TRBV27 and TRBJ1-1; TRBD1 matches 9 bases. The CDR3 sequence is 13 residues long. Looked up from germline, CDR1 is MNHEY and CDR2 is SMNVEV (reference sequence). The J segment lost 7 bases and the V segment lost 5 bases, leaving 5 bases of the junction unmatched. The CDR3 loop is CASSPGTGFEAFF. In DNA, the CDR3 is TGTGCCAGCAGTCCGGGGACAGGGTTTGAAGCTTTCTTT.

The chain links TRBV21-1 to TRBJ2-7. TRBV21-1 is shown as a pseudogene. CDR3 length: 14 residues. The CDR3 sequence is CASSNSDPLYEQYF. For the CDR3, the DNA is TGTGCCAGCAGCAATTCCGATCCCTTGTACGAGCAGTACTTC.

The chain combines TRBV6-1 with TRBJ1-6; no definite D call. The CDR3 loop spans 14 amino acids. Germline values: CDR1 MNHNS, CDR2 SASEGT. V was clipped by 2 bases and J by 7 bases, with 9 bases between them. Here the CDR3 DNA reads TGTGCCAGCAGTGAAAAGGTATCGAATTCACCCCTCCACTTT. Its protein is CASSEKVSNSPLHF.

The CDR3 nucleotides are TGTGCCAGTAGTGCCTCGGGCGGCGGGGAGCTGTTTTTT. It codes for CASSASGGGELFF. This chain uses TRBV19 with TRBJ2-2; D not resolved. The CDR3 loop spans 13 amino acids. In germline, CDR1 is LNHDA, CDR2 SQIVND (reference sequence). V gave up 5 bases and J gave up 7 bases, with 11 bases separating them.

The J gene is TRBJ2-4, the V gene TRBV10-2, with D tentatively TRBD2 (5 bases). Trimming took off 3 bases at V and 9 bases at J, with 12 bases between the two ends. The length of the CDR3 is 13 residues. The germline V gene encodes CDR1 WSHSY and CDR2 SAAADI. As DNA, the CDR3 is TGCGCCAGCAGTGAAAGCCTCGAGGGCATTCAGTACTTC. Amino acid sequence: CASSESLEGIQYF.

The V and J genes are TRBV29-1 and TRBJ2-3; the D is unclear. Germline CDR1 SQVTM, CDR2 ANQGSEA. V lost 4 bases and J lost 5, with 16 bases in between. This CDR3 spans 14 amino acids. CDR3 sequence reads: CSVGDGSPEDTQYF. CDR3 nucleotide sequence: TGCAGCGTTGGAGACGGATCTCCCGAAGATACGCAGTATTTT.

The chain is built from TRBV4-1 and TRBJ1-5; D possibly corresponds to TRBD1 (6 bases). The V gene's germline CDR1 is MGHRA and CDR2 YSYEKL. Trimming took 2 bases from V and 7 from J, leaving 18 bases between them. This CDR3 comprises 16 residues. The DNA for the CDR3 is TGCGCCAGCAGCCAAAAATTTACAGGGCCTCGCCAGCCCCAGCATTTT. Encoded protein: CASSQKFTGPRQPQHF.